This T cell receptor (beta chain) derives from a study of cytomegalovirus exposure and HLA in healthy donors. Findings of the study overall: A few CMV-associated chains proved CMV antigen-specific in vitro. Later analysis suggested links between common viral pathogens and several top significant clusters. Earlier findings revealed that most TCR beta V segments proved productive either about 90% or about 30% of the time.

With respect to this clone: The antigen remains undetermined.

This CDR3 has 12 amino acids. CDR1 SEHNR and CDR2 FQNEAQ come from the germline V gene (reference sequence). The V and J ends lost 6 bases and 3 bases respectively, with 8 bases between them. Healthy bone marrow donors supplied every sample. The PCR made use of 60 Vbeta and 13 Jbeta primers. TCRdb keeps only in-frame clones here, not all; method: immunoSEQ multiplex PCR. The data contain 150,000 to 200,000 clones, roughly 83% of them seen just once; the ten biggest clones take up approximately 1.2%. The rearrangement joins TRBV7-9 to TRBJ1-1; unclear D gene. The TCR was taken from a boy aged 2 to 10 in good health and CMV-seronegative. Sequences were obtained from PBMCs. The CDR3 bases are TGTGCCAGCAGTTGGAGGGACACTGAAGCTTTCTTT. Translating gives CASSWRDTEAFF.